This note documents a single T cell receptor (beta chain) sequence. Here the gene names and germline are mouse. Read sequence stops 1 residue before the CDR3 end, and the germline J gene provides the missing end. This sample was included in a study of tissue T cells after allogeneic stem cell transplantation. CDR1 is LGHNA and CDR2 is YNLKQL in the germline V gene (reference sequence). Germline trimming cut 3 bases from V and 4 bases from J; bases unmatched to any gene: 7. This CDR3 spans 16 amino acids. The data were produced by immunoSEQ multiplex PCR, yet TCRdb's version contains in-frame clones alone and is incomplete. The sample lists more than 45,000 clones, less than 75% occurring once.

The chain employs TRBV5 and TRBJ1-4; 8 nucleotides line up with TRBD1. The receptor's source is a pool of C57BL/6 mice in good health. What was sequenced was sorted cells pooled from one or two spleens. Partial CDR3 DNA: TGTGCCAGCAGCCAGATACAGGGGGAAGGCAACGAAAGATTATTT. Its translation is CASSQIQGEGNERLF. The full CDR3 sequence reads CASSQIQGEGNERLFF.